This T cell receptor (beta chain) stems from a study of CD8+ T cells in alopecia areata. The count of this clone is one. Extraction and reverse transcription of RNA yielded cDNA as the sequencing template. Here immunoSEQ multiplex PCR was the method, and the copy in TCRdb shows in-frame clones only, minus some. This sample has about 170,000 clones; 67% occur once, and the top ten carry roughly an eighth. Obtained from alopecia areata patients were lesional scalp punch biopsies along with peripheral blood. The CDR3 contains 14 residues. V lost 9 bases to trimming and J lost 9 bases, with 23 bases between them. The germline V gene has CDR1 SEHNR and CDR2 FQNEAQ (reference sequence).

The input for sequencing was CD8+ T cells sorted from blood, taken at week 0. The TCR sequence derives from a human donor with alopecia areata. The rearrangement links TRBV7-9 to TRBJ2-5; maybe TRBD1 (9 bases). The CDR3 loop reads CASAEGAGDRAQYF. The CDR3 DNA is TGTGCCAGTGCGGAGGGAGCGGGGGACAGGGCCCAGTACTTC.